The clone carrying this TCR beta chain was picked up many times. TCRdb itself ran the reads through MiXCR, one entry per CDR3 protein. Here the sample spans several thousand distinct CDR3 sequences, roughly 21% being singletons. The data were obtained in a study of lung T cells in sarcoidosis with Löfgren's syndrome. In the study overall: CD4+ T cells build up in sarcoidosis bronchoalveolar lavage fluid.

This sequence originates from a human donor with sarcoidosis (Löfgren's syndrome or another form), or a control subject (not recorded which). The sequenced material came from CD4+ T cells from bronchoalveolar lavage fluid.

Written as DNA, the CDR3 is TGTGCCAGCAGCACGAGCAACACTGAAGCTTTCTTT. Protein product: CASSTSNTEAFF. The chain links TRBV7-9 to TRBJ1-1; D is unresolved. The CDR3 has 12 amino acids. V was cut by 5 bases and J by 2 bases, with 6 bases left in between. The V gene's germline CDR1 is SEHNR and CDR2 FQNEAQ (reference sequence).